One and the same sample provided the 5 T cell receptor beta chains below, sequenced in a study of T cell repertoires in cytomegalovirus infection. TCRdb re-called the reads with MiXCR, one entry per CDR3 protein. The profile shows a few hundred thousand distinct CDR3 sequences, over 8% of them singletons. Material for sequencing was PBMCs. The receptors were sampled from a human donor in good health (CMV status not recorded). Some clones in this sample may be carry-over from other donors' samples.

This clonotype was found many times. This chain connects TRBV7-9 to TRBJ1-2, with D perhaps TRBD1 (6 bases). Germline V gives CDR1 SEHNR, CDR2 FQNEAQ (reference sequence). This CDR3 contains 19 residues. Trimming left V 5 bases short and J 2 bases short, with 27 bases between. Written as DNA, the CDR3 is TGTGCCAGCAGCGAGCAGGGGACGTTCGTTCGGGGGCAGAACTATGGCTACACCTTC. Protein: CASSEQGTFVRGQNYGYTF.

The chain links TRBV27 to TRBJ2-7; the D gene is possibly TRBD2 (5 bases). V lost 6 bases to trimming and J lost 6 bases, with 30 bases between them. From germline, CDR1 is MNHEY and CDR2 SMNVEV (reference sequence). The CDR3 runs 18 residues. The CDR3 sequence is CASSSIRFSGTSPGEQYF. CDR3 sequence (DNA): TGTGCCAGCAGCTCTATTCGTTTTTCGGGAACATCACCAGGCGAGCAGTACTTC.

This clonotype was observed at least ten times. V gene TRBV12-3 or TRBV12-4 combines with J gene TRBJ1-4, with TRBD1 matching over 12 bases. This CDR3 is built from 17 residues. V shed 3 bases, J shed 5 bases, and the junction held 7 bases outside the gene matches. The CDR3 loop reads CASSFPGTGGENEKLFF. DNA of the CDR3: TGTGCCAGCAGTTTCCCCGGGACAGGGGGCGAAAATGAAAAACTGTTTTTT.

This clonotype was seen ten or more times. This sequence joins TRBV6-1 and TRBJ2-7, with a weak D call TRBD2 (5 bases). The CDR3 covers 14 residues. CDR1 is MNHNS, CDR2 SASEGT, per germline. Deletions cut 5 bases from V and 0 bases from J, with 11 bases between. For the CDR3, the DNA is TGTGCCAGCAGTAGGACTTTCAGCTCCTACGAGCAGTACTTC. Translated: CASSRTFSSYEQYF.

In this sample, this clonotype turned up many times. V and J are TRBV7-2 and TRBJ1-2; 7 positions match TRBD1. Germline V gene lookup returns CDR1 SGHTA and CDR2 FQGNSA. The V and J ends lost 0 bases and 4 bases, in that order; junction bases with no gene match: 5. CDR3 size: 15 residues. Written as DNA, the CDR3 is TGTGCCAGCAGCTTAGCGCTGGGGACAGCCTATGGCTACACCTTC. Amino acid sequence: CASSLALGTAYGYTF.